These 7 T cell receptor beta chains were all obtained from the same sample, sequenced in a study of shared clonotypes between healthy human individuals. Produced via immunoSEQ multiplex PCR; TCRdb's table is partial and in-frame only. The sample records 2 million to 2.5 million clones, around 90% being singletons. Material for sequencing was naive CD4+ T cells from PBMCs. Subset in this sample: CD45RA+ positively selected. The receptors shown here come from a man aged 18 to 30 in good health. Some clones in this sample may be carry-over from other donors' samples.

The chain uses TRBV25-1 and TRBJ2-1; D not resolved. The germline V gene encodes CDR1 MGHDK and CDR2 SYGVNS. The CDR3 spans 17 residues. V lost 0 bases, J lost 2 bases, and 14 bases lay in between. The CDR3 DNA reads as TGTGCCAGCAGTGAATACACAAGTAGTTTTGCCTACAATGAGCAGTTCTTC. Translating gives CASSEYTSSFAYNEQFF.

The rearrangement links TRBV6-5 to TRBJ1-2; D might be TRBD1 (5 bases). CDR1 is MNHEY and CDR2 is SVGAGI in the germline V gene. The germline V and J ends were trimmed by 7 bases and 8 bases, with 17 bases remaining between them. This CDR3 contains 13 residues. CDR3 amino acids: CASINPGRDGYTF. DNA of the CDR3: TGTGCCAGCATCAACCCCGGGCGGGACGGCTACACCTTC.

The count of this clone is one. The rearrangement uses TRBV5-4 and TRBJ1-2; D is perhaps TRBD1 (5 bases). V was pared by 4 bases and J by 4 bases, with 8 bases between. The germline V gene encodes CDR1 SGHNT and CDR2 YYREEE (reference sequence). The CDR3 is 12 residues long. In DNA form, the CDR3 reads TGTGCCAGCAGCCCTGACAGCTATGGCTACACCTTC. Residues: CASSPDSYGYTF.

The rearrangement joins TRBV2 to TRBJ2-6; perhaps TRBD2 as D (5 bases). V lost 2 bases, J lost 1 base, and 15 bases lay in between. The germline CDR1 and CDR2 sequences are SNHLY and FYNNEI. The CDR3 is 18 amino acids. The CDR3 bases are TGTGCCAGCAGTGAATTAGTCGGGTGGAGGTCTGGGGCCAACGTCCTGACTTTC. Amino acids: CASSELVGWRSGANVLTF.

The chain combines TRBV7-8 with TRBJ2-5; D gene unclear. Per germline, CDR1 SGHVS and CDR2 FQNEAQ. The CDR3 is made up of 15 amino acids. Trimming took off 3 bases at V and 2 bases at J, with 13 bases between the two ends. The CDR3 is CASSFTLGSQETQYF. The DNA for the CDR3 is TGTGCCAGCAGCTTCACCCTCGGATCTCAAGAGACCCAGTACTTC.

The CDR3 region is CASRTANYGYTF. In DNA, the CDR3 is TGCGCCAGCAGGACAGCAAACTATGGCTACACCTTC. V usage is TRBV10-1 and J usage is TRBJ1-2; D might be TRBD1 (5 bases). Trimming removed 6 bases from V and 2 bases from J, with 7 bases in between. The CDR3 extends over 12 amino acids. Germline lookup yields CDR1 WNHNN and CDR2 SYGVQD (reference sequence).

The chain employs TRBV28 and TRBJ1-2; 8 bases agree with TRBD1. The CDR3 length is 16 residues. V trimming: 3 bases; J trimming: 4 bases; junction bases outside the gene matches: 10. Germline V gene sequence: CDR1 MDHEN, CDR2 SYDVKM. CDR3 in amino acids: CASSFPRSRGPYGYTF. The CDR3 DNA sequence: TGTGCCAGCAGTTTCCCTCGTTCCAGGGGGCCCTATGGCTACACCTTC.